A selection of T cell receptor beta chains follows, all from one sample in a study of blood T cell repertoires in COVID-19. Repertoires were generated with immunoSEQ multiplex PCR, while TCRdb's copy carries only in-frame clones and drops some. The profile covers about 30,000 clones, with more than 85% appearing a single time and 9% to 15% taken by the ten largest. Sequenced: peripheral blood. The receptors were gathered from a human donor in a cohort sampled during active COVID-19. The donor label of this sample is uncertain. Both conserved end residues are part of each CDR3. Each record gives: V gene, clone size, D gene, J gene, CDR3 protein, CDR3 DNA. D genes are given only for firm matches. Clone size is not always given. Where it is, it says once, few, many or a class for expanded clones.

>TRBV9|few|TRBD1|TRBJ2-7
CASSGQGSEQYF
TGTGCCAGCAGCGGACAGGGAAGCGAGCAGTACTTC
>TRBV28|NA|NA|TRBJ2-6
CASSSGFSGANVLTF
TGTGCCAGCAGTTCAGGGTTCTCTGGGGCCAACGTCCTGACTTTC
>TRBV27|once|TRBD1|TRBJ1-4
CASSLKSPGQGDEKLFF
TGTGCCAGCAGTTTAAAATCGCCCGGACAGGGGGATGAAAAACTGTTTTTT
>TRBV3-1/TRBV3-2|NA|NA|TRBJ1-2
CASSQDPDSFYGYTF
TGTGCCAGCAGCCAAGATCCGGACAGCTTCTATGGCTACACCTTC
>TRBV5-1|NA|NA|TRBJ2-5
CASSPGGALETQYF
TGCGCCAGCAGCCCCGGGGGAGCGCTAGAGACCCAGTACTTC
>TRBV6-2/TRBV6-3|NA|NA|TRBJ2-1
CASSYPRLHNEQFF
TGTGCCAGCAGTTACCCAAGACTCCACAATGAGCAGTTCTTC
>TRBV7-9|NA|NA|TRBJ1-3
CASSLGIQTSSGNTIYF
TGTGCCAGCAGCTTAGGGATCCAGACTTCCTCTGGAAACACCATATATTTT
>TRBV7-2|NA|TRBD2|TRBJ2-3
CASSFRRESADTQYF
TGTGCCAGCAGCTTCAGGCGGGAGTCTGCAGATACGCAGTATTTT
>TRBV6-1|few|NA|TRBJ1-1
CASSEEAGGGTEAFF
TGTGCCAGCAGTGAGGAGGCCGGAGGTGGGACTGAAGCTTTCTTT
>TRBV18|NA|TRBD1|TRBJ1-1
CASSPSTGTGKNTEAFF
TGTGCCAGCTCACCGTCAACCGGGACAGGGAAGAACACTGAAGCTTTCTTT
>TRBV3-1/TRBV3-2|NA|TRBD1|TRBJ1-4
CASSQTGMSEKLFF
TGTGCCAGCAGCCAGACAGGGATGAGCGAAAAACTGTTTTTT
>TRBV28|NA|TRBD2|TRBJ2-7
CASRGTSGSPGNEQYF
TGTGCCAGCAGGGGGACTAGCGGGAGTCCCGGAAACGAGCAGTACTTC
>TRBV2|NA|NA|TRBJ1-5
CASSYRVSNQPQHF
TGTGCCAGCAGTTACAGGGTCAGCAATCAGCCCCAGCATTTT
>TRBV28|NA|NA|TRBJ2-7
CASSARGSRSYEQYF
TGTGCCAGCAGTGCCCGGGGGAGCCGCTCCTACGAGCAGTACTTC
>TRBV18|NA|TRBD1|TRBJ1-1
CASSYTGDDTEAFF
TGTGCCAGCTCGTACACAGGGGATGACACTGAAGCTTTCTTT
>TRBV28|NA|NA|TRBJ2-2
CASSVETGELFF
TGTGCCAGCAGTGTAGAGACCGGGGAGCTGTTTTTT
>TRBV6-1|NA|NA|TRBJ1-2
CASSEWRAGGYTF
TGTGCCAGCAGTGAATGGAGGGCGGGCGGCTACACCTTC
>TRBV4-2|once|TRBD2|TRBJ2-1
CASSQAVSGSFNNEQFF
TGTGCCAGCAGCCAGGCTGTTAGCGGGAGCTTCAACAATGAGCAGTTCTTC
>TRBV5-1|NA|TRBD2|TRBJ2-3
CASSLGGSAGVRDTQYF
TGCGCCAGCAGCTTGGGGGGATCAGCGGGAGTACGAGATACGCAGTATTTT
>TRBV7-2|NA|TRBD2|TRBJ2-1
CASSKLAGLNEQFF
TGTGCCAGCAGTAAACTAGCGGGATTGAATGAGCAGTTCTTC
>TRBV10-3|NA|NA|TRBJ1-2
CAISDSGGRRYGYTF
TGTGCCATCAGTGACTCCGGAGGCCGCCGCTATGGCTACACCTTC
>TRBV6-5|NA|NA|TRBJ1-1
CASSYSGSLNTEAFF
TGTGCCAGCAGTTACTCGGGCAGCCTGAACACTGAAGCTTTCTTT
>TRBV19|NA|TRBD2|TRBJ2-1
CASSRFSGRAGRLSYNEQFF
TGTGCCAGTAGCAGATTTAGCGGGAGGGCCGGACGGCTCTCCTACAATGAGCAGTTCTTC
>TRBV5-5|NA|NA|TRBJ2-5
CASSLTGYQETQYF
TGTGCCAGCAGCTTGACAGGGTACCAAGAGACCCAGTACTTC
>TRBV4-1|few|NA|TRBJ1-1
CASSQDFTGYTEAFF
TGCGCCAGCAGCCAAGATTTCACCGGTTACACTGAAGCTTTCTTT
>TRBV5-4|NA|NA|TRBJ1-1
CASSPQDSYTEAFF
TGTGCCAGCAGCCCACAGGATTCGTACACTGAAGCTTTCTTT
>TRBV10-3|NA|NA|TRBJ1-6
CATRQTNSPLHF
TGTGCCACCCGACAGACCAATTCACCCCTCCACTTT